This entry describes one T cell receptor beta chain. This clone was counted once. There is no known antigen for this receptor. No per-base quality is available; no much larger clone lies one base away. This entry comes from a study of blood T cell repertoires in COVID-19 (dated by TCRdb to the early 2020s). Regarding the complete study: The collaborator samples originated in the United States, Italy and Spain and spanned the acute and convalescent phases of COVID-19. The prospective study material was composed of cDNA or gDNA derived from T cells, B-cell-depleted T cells, or PBMCs. The dataset comprised deeply sampled blood TCRbeta repertoires from subjects exposed to, actively infected with, or recovered from COVID-19. The repertoires were made available in a free public database intended to serve as a resource for research on the immune response to SARS-CoV-2. Samples came from the ongoing ImmuneRACE study (first 160 participants) plus 1,254 subjects from 6 global collaborators. Sample metadata almost always included a de-identified subject ID, COVID-19 status, age in years and sex. HLA class I and class II types, where available, came from metadata supplied by the sample provider rather than from assay-based typing.

Sequences SNHLY (CDR1) and FYNNEI (CDR2) are obtained from the germline V gene. V lost 6 bases and J lost 3 bases; the stretch between them is 18 bases long. Reading from cysteine to phenylalanine, the CDR3 counts 17 amino acids. Only the CDR3 DNA is retained, 51 bases long and in frame from the first base. Collaborating institutions collected whole blood in K2EDTA tubes following their own protocols. Collaborator samples were shipped for TCRbeta analysis as frozen whole blood, isolated PBMCs, or DNA extracted from either sample type. Overall results and qualifications from the work: How much clinical and demographic metadata was included differed by source and by participant, and the metadata was provided uncurated.

TCRbeta CDR3 regions were amplified from genomic DNA using the immunoSEQ Assay, a bias-controlled multiplex PCR. The authors' pipeline ran thus. The number of nucleated cells in each sample was estimated by amplification of reference gene primers within the assay. To quantify the absolute abundance of each unique TCRbeta CDR3 rearrangement, sequence reads were collapsed and filtered. For each sample, productive Simpson clonality was calculated by taking the square root of Simpson's diversity index across productive rearrangements. TCRdb stores this immuneACCESS table with in-frame sequences only. Part of the clones is absent; in the studies checked, under half of the shortfall reflects unresolved V genes, and no reason is known for the rest. Clone size and the V and J calls come from that table; the DNA yielded D and trimming. In this sample the table shows more than 80,000 clones, around four fifths of which occur a single time. The ten largest account for around 15% of the sample.

This receptor chain uses TRBV2 and TRBJ1-6; the D region possibly corresponds to TRBD1 (6 bases align). Sequences were obtained from peripheral blood. The TCR originated in a human donor in a cohort sampled during active COVID-19. The CDR3 has the sequence CASSNSQGSSYNSPLHF. The DNA is as follows: TGTGCCAGCAGCAACTCGCAGGGGTCCAGCTATAATTCACCCCTCCACTTT.